A selection of T cell receptor beta chains follows, all from one sample in a study of long-term antiretroviral therapy in people with HIV. Only in-frame clones appear in the TCRdb table, and some are missing; sequencing was by immunoSEQ multiplex PCR. The table has 17,000 or so clones, approximately 80% seen once; the top ten hold approximately 9.5%. This specimen consisted of unsorted PBMCs, obtained 0.3 years after starting antiretroviral therapy. The receptors come from a man in his late teens or twenties with HIV. The CDR3 runs from the conserved cysteine through the conserved F or W. Each record gives: CDR3 DNA, CDR3 protein, clone size, J gene, D gene, V gene. The D gene is left open where the match is weak. Clone size is shown for a subset of rows, as once, few, many or a class of expanded clone.

DNA: TGTGCCAGCGTCTCAAACACTGAAGCTTTCTTT
CDR3: CASVSNTEAFF
size: -
J: TRBJ1-1
D: -
V: TRBV28

DNA: TGTGCCAGCAGCTCATCGGATGGGGGGGAAGCTTTCTTT
CDR3: CASSSSDGGEAFF
size: -
J: TRBJ1-1
D: -
V: TRBV11-3

DNA: TGTGCTAGTGGTTTGGTACTTGGAGAGACCCAGTACTTC
CDR3: CASGLVLGETQYF
size: -
J: TRBJ2-5
D: -
V: TRBV12-5

DNA: TGTGCCAGCAGCCCTCAGGCGTTGAACACTGAAGCTTTCTTT
CDR3: CASSPQALNTEAFF
size: once
J: TRBJ1-1
D: -
V: TRBV9

DNA: TGTGCCAGCATCGACTGGTCGAACGAGCAGTACTTC
CDR3: CASIDWSNEQYF
size: once
J: TRBJ2-7
D: -
V: TRBV6-5

DNA: TGTGCCAGCAGTTTGGGGAGCTTTGTTACTGAAGCTTTCTTT
CDR3: CASSLGSFVTEAFF
size: few
J: TRBJ1-1
D: -
V: TRBV27

DNA: TGTGCCAGCAGTGAATCCGGGCCTAACGGGGTCTACAATGAGCAGTTCTTC
CDR3: CASSESGPNGVYNEQFF
size: -
J: TRBJ2-1
D: -
V: TRBV25-1

DNA: TGTGCCAGCAGCTCGCGGCCGCCCGGGGAGCTGTTTTTT
CDR3: CASSSRPPGELFF
size: -
J: TRBJ2-2
D: -
V: TRBV11-3

DNA: TGTGCCAGCAGTGAAGTTACAGGGGTCTCACCCCTCCACTTT
CDR3: CASSEVTGVSPLHF
size: -
J: TRBJ1-6
D: TRBD1
V: TRBV6-1

DNA: TGTGCCACCAGCAGGACCAGAAACCCCTATAATTCACCCCTCCACTTT
CDR3: CATSRTRNPYNSPLHF
size: -
J: TRBJ1-6
D: -
V: TRBV15

DNA: TGTGCCAGCAGGGGGCTGGGGCCTACCGGGGAGCTGTTTTTT
CDR3: CASRGLGPTGELFF
size: -
J: TRBJ2-2
D: -
V: TRBV6-5

DNA: TGTGCCAGCAGCCCCCCGGGACAGGACCCTGGCTACACCTTC
CDR3: CASSPPGQDPGYTF
size: -
J: TRBJ1-2
D: TRBD1
V: TRBV5-4

DNA: TGTGCCAGCAGTTTGGCGGGGGCTGGAAACACCATATATTTT
CDR3: CASSLAGAGNTIYF
size: -
J: TRBJ1-3
D: -
V: TRBV27

DNA: TGTGCCAGTAGTATAGGGCTAGACTATACGCAGTATTTT
CDR3: CASSIGLDYTQYF
size: -
J: TRBJ2-3
D: -
V: TRBV19

DNA: TGTGCCAGCAGCTCCGGGACAGGGGTTGCTCAGCCCCAGCATTTT
CDR3: CASSSGTGVAQPQHF
size: few
J: TRBJ1-5
D: TRBD1
V: TRBV7-9

DNA: TGTGCTAGCAGCTTAAGTAGAGGGGAGCGCACAGATACGCAGTATTTT
CDR3: CASSLSRGERTDTQYF
size: -
J: TRBJ2-3
D: -
V: TRBV7-7

DNA: TGTGCCAGCAGCTTGGGCAGGGAGGATCAGCCCCAGCATTTT
CDR3: CASSLGREDQPQHF
size: -
J: TRBJ1-5
D: -
V: TRBV5-8

DNA: TGTGCCAGCAGCTTATATCATCCGCCGGGACAGGGGAACTATGGCTACACCTTC
CDR3: CASSLYHPPGQGNYGYTF
size: -
J: TRBJ1-2
D: TRBD1
V: TRBV7-6

DNA: TGTGCCAGTAGTCCCGGACTAGTGGGCAATGAGCAGTTCTTC
CDR3: CASSPGLVGNEQFF
size: -
J: TRBJ2-1
D: TRBD2
V: TRBV19

DNA: TGTGCCAGCAGTTTTTGGGGGAGTGGGACCCAGTACTTC
CDR3: CASSFWGSGTQYF
size: -
J: TRBJ2-5
D: -
V: TRBV27

DNA: TGTGCCAGCAGCTTAGAGACTACCGGGGAGCTGTTTTTT
CDR3: CASSLETTGELFF
size: -
J: TRBJ2-2
D: -
V: TRBV11-3

DNA: TGTGCCAGCAGTGCTTGGACAGGAGGAGACAATTCACCCCTCCACTTT
CDR3: CASSAWTGGDNSPLHF
size: few
J: TRBJ1-6
D: TRBD1
V: TRBV6-1

DNA: TGTGCCACCAGCCCCCTCTCGTCGGGGCGGAAGACCCAGTACTTC
CDR3: CATSPLSSGRKTQYF
size: -
J: TRBJ2-5
D: -
V: TRBV15

DNA: TGTGCCAGCAGCTTGCAGACAGGGGCAATGGGTCAGCCCCAGCATTTT
CDR3: CASSLQTGAMGQPQHF
size: -
J: TRBJ1-5
D: TRBD1
V: TRBV5-6

DNA: TGTGCCAGCAGTCCAGACGGAGGGGGCAAATACAATGAGCAGTTCTTC
CDR3: CASSPDGGGKYNEQFF
size: -
J: TRBJ2-1
D: -
V: TRBV28

DNA: TGTGCCAGCAGCTCTACCAACGGGGCCCTGACCTTC
CDR3: CASSSTNGALTF
size: -
J: TRBJ1-2
D: -
V: TRBV7-3

DNA: TGTGCCAGCAGCCCCTACGGAGGGACAGACCTCCTCTATGGCTACACCTTC
CDR3: CASSPYGGTDLLYGYTF
size: -
J: TRBJ1-2
D: TRBD1
V: TRBV5-5

DNA: TGTGCCAGCAGTGACTCGGACACAGATACGCAGTATTTT
CDR3: CASSDSDTDTQYF
size: -
J: TRBJ2-3
D: -
V: TRBV6-4

DNA: TGTGCCAGCAGTCTCGGGGGGTCCGGGGAGCAGTACTTC
CDR3: CASSLGGSGEQYF
size: -
J: TRBJ2-7
D: TRBD2
V: TRBV27

DNA: TGTGCCAGCAGCTTAGTGGTTGGCGGGGGGACAGATACGCAGTATTTT
CDR3: CASSLVVGGGTDTQYF
size: few
J: TRBJ2-3
D: TRBD2
V: TRBV7-3

DNA: TGTGCCAGCAGCTCCATCTCAATCGGGGAAAAACTGTTTTTT
CDR3: CASSSISIGEKLFF
size: -
J: TRBJ1-4
D: -
V: TRBV5-5

DNA: TGTGCCAGCGAAAACAGGGGGTTCTCCTACAATGAGCAGTTCTTC
CDR3: CASENRGFSYNEQFF
size: large
J: TRBJ2-1
D: TRBD1
V: TRBV19

DNA: TGCGCCAGCAGTGACACAGGGGTTCATCAGCCCCAGCATTTT
CDR3: CASSDTGVHQPQHF
size: -
J: TRBJ1-5
D: TRBD1
V: TRBV10-2

DNA: TGCGCCAGCAGCCAAGATAGCGGGACAAGGTTACCCTTCTCTGGAAACACCATATATTTT
CDR3: CASSQDSGTRLPFSGNTIYF
size: -
J: TRBJ1-3
D: -
V: TRBV4-1

DNA: TGCGCCAGCAGCCTGGGGTTGAACACTGAAGCTTTCTTT
CDR3: CASSLGLNTEAFF
size: -
J: TRBJ1-1
D: -
V: TRBV5-1